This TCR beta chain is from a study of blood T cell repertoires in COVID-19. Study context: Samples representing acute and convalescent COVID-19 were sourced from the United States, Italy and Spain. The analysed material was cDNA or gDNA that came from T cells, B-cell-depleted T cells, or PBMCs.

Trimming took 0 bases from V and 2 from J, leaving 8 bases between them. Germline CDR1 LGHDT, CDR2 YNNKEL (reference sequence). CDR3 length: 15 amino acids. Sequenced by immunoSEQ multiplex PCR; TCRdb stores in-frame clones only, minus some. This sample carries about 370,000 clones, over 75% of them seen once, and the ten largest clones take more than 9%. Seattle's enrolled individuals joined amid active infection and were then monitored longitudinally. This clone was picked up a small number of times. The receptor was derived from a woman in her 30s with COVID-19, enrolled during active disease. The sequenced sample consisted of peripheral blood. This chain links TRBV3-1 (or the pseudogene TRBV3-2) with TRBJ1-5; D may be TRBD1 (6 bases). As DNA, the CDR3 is TGTGCCAGCAGCCAAGATGCAGGGGGCAATCAGCCCCAGCATTTT. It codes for CASSQDAGGNQPQHF.